Below are 17 T cell receptor beta chains sequenced from a single sample in a study of T cell responses to AZD1222 COVID-19 vaccine. Sequencing was performed with immunoSEQ multiplex PCR; in TCRdb, only in-frame clones are kept and a portion is missing. The sample carries 72,000 or so clones, about nine tenths recorded once. Sequenced here: peripheral blood, sampled on day 0 of AZD1222 vaccination. The receptors here all came from an adult in good health.

The chain is built from TRBV7-2 and TRBJ2-3; D uncertain. V lost 0 bases and J lost 3, with 7 bases in between. CDR3 length equals 14 residues. The V gene's germline CDR1 is SGHTA and CDR2 FQGNSA. The CDR3 sequence: CASSLASLTDTQYF. In DNA form, the CDR3 reads TGTGCCAGCAGCTTAGCCTCTCTGACAGATACGCAGTATTTT.

This clone was seen once. The genes are TRBV19 and TRBJ2-7; D possibly corresponds to TRBD1 (6 bases). Germline CDR1 is LNHDA and CDR2 is SQIVND (reference sequence). The CDR3 covers 13 residues. V lost 8 bases and J 0 bases, leaving 11 bases between the germline ends. Written as DNA, the CDR3 is TGTGCCAGTTCCAGGGGTCCCTCCTACGAGCAGTACTTC. Its translation: CASSRGPSYEQYF.

The chain links TRBV6-6 to TRBJ2-7; tentatively, D is TRBD1 (7 bases). This CDR3 is built from 18 residues. Between the trimmed V and J ends, which lost 5 bases and 6 bases, there was a span of 29 bases. From germline, CDR1 is MNHNY and CDR2 SVGAGI (reference sequence). The CDR3 DNA is TGTGCCAGCAGTCCAGGGGGTTGGGGGTCTACGGGGAGGACCGAGCAGTACTTC. It is translated as CASSPGGWGSTGRTEQYF.

The rearrangement uses TRBV6-2 or TRBV6-3 and TRBJ2-7; D is undetermined. This CDR3 region has 12 residues. V lost 5 bases and J lost 3, with 8 bases in between. CDR1 is MNHEY and CDR2 is SVGEGT in the germline V gene. Here the CDR3 DNA reads TGTGCCAGCAGTCCCGGATACTACGAGCAGTACTTC. This sequence encodes CASSPGYYEQYF.

The CDR3 spells CASRRDSTNYGYTF. DNA for the CDR3: TGCGCCAGCAGACGGGACTCAACTAACTATGGCTACACCTTC. The gene calls are TRBV5-1 and TRBJ1-2; D may be TRBD1 (5 bases). Germline CDR1 is SGHRS and CDR2 is YFSETQ. The V and J ends lost 5 bases and 0 bases respectively, with 11 bases between them. The CDR3 spans 14 residues.

The chain has TRBV5-1 and TRBJ2-2; TRBD1 matches 8 bases. Germline values: CDR1 SGHRS, CDR2 YFSETQ. CDR3 length equals 17 residues. V was pared by 0 bases and J by 3 bases, with 7 bases of the junction left unmatched. CDR3 in amino acids: CASSLELTGADTGELFF. CDR3 DNA sequence: TGCGCCAGCAGCTTGGAGTTGACAGGGGCCGACACCGGGGAGCTGTTTTTT.

The CDR3 DNA reads TGTGCCAGTAGTGAGCGGGGATTACAAGAGACCCAGTACTTC. This codes for CASSERGLQETQYF. The chain is built from TRBV19 and TRBJ2-5, with 7 bases that match TRBD2. CDR1 is LNHDA, CDR2 SQIVND, per germline (reference sequence). CDR3 length: 14 amino acids. With V trimmed by 5 bases and J by 2 bases, 5 bases remained unmatched.

This chain's CDR3 is CASNRLDNEQFF. As DNA, the CDR3 is TGTGCCAGCAATAGACTCGACAATGAGCAGTTCTTC. V is TRBV12-3 or TRBV12-4 and J is TRBJ2-1; D remains unclear. V lost 7 bases, J lost 5 bases, and 9 bases lay in between. The CDR3 has 12 amino acids.

The chain joins TRBV7-6 to TRBJ2-3; 9 positions match TRBD2. The V gene end was trimmed by 2 bases and the J gene end by 4 bases; junction bases not matched to a gene: 7. The length of the CDR3 is 16 residues. Per germline, CDR1 SGHVS and CDR2 FNYEAQ. CDR3 nucleotides: TGTGCCAGCAGCTTAACTGGGACTAGCTGGGCAGATACGCAGTATTTT. Its protein is CASSLTGTSWADTQYF.

Here the CDR3 reads CASSLGQGGGGYTF. In nucleotides, the CDR3 is TGTGCCAGCAGCTTGGGGCAGGGGGGAGGTGGCTACACCTTC. J is TRBJ1-2 and V is TRBV5-4, with TRBD1 identical over 7 bases. Germline V gives CDR1 SGHNT, CDR2 YYREEE (reference sequence). Trimming removed 0 bases from V and 7 bases from J; junction bases left unmatched: 6. The CDR3 length is 14 residues.

The count of this clone is one. This chain uses TRBV6-6 with TRBJ1-2; D uncertain. The CDR3 spans 12 residues. Trimming left V 0 bases short and J 6 bases short, with 5 bases between. The germline gives CDR1 MNHNY, CDR2 SVGAGI (reference sequence). CDR3 protein: CASSYSVDGYTF. For the CDR3, the DNA is TGTGCCAGCAGTTACTCGGTAGATGGCTACACCTTC.

V and J are TRBV19 and TRBJ1-2; D is possibly TRBD1 (6 bases). Trimming pared 7 bases from V and 14 bases from J, leaving 23 bases between. Germline V gives CDR1 LNHDA, CDR2 SQIVND (reference sequence). This CDR3 spans 13 amino acids. For the CDR3, the DNA is TGTGCCAGTAATCCAAGGGGTCGGACAGCTTCAACCTTC. Protein sequence: CASNPRGRTASTF.

The chain combines TRBV11-2 with TRBJ1-5; TRBD1 agrees at 7 bases. The CDR3 has 16 residues. Trimming removed 0 bases from V and 5 bases from J; junction bases left unmatched: 7. Germline values: CDR1 SGHAT, CDR2 FQNNGV. The chain's CDR3 is CASSLETGMGDQPQHF. CDR3 in DNA: TGTGCCAGCAGCTTAGAGACAGGGATGGGGGATCAGCCCCAGCATTTT.

This rearrangement joins TRBV9 to TRBJ1-5, with 7 positions matching TRBD1. The ends lost 3 bases at V and 2 bases at J; junction bases unmatched: 11. Looked up from germline, CDR1 is SGDLS and CDR2 is YYNGEE. The CDR3 is made up of 17 amino acids. CDR3 in amino acids: CASSGGDSPWGNQPQHF. CDR3 DNA: TGTGCCAGCAGCGGGGGGGACAGTCCTTGGGGCAATCAGCCCCAGCATTTT.

V and J are TRBV6-4 and TRBJ1-6; 9 positions agree with TRBD1. Losses at the gene ends were 6 bases for V and 8 bases for J; bases not matched to a gene: 2. This CDR3 region has 13 residues. Germline assignment: CDR1 MRHNA and CDR2 SNTAGT. Here the CDR3 DNA reads TGTGCCAGCAGCGGGGACAGGGATTCACCCCTCCACTTT. The encoded protein is CASSGDRDSPLHF.

The CDR3 loop is CASSQVGGATNEKLFF. Here the CDR3 DNA reads TGCGCCAGCAGCCAAGTAGGAGGGGCAACTAATGAAAAACTGTTTTTT. The chain joins TRBV4-3 to TRBJ1-4; D is perhaps TRBD1 (5 bases). CDR3 length: 16 residues. Per germline, CDR1 LGHNA and CDR2 YSLEER. V shed 1 base and J shed 0 bases, with 9 bases lying between them.

The chain employs TRBV18 and TRBJ1-1, with 8 bases that match TRBD1. The germline CDR1 and CDR2 sequences are KGHSH and LQKENI. V gave up 0 bases and J gave up 5 bases; unmatched junction bases: 2. The CDR3 contains 14 residues. Here the CDR3 reads CASSPPTGVTEAFF. The CDR3 DNA reads as TGTGCCAGCTCACCACCGACAGGGGTGACTGAAGCTTTCTTT. Supplemented by reference TRBV18 and TRBJ1-1, the full variable domain reads NAGVMQNPRHLVRRRGQEARLRCSPMKGHSHVYWYRQLPEEGLKFMVYLQKENIIDESGMPKERFSAEFPKEGPSILRIQQVVRGDSAAYFCASSPPTGVTEAFFGQGTRLTVV.